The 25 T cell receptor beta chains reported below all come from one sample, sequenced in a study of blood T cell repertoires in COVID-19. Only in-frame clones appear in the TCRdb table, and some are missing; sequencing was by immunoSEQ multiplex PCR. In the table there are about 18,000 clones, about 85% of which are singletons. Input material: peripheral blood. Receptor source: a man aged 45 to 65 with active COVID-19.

The CDR3 DNA follows: TGTGCTAGTGGTTACGGACAGGGGGCTGACTACGAGCAGTACTTC. Its translation is CASGYGQGADYEQYF. The chain carries TRBV12-5 and TRBJ2-7, with 11 positions matching TRBD1. CDR1 LGHNT and CDR2 FRNRAP come from the germline V gene. After removal of 4 bases from V and 3 bases from J, the junction contained 5 bases not matched to a gene. This CDR3 spans 15 amino acids.

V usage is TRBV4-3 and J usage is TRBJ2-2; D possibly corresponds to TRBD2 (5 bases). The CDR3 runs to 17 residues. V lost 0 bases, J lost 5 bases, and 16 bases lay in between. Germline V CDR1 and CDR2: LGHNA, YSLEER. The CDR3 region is CASSQDTSGFGTGELFF. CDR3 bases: TGCGCCAGCAGCCAAGATACAAGCGGATTCGGTACCGGGGAGCTGTTTTTT.

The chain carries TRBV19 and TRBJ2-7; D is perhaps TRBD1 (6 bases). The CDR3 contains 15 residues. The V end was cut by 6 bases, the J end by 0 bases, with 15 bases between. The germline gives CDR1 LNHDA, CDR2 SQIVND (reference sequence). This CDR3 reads CASSFSRDTSYEQYF. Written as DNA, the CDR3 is TGTGCCAGTAGCTTCTCCCGGGACACCTCCTACGAGCAGTACTTC.

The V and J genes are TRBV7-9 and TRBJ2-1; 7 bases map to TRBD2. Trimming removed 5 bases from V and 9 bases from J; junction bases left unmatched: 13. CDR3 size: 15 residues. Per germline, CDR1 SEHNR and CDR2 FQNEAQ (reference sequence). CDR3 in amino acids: CASSPSGMGTVEQFF. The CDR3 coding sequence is TGTGCCAGCAGCCCAAGCGGGATGGGGACCGTTGAGCAGTTCTTC.

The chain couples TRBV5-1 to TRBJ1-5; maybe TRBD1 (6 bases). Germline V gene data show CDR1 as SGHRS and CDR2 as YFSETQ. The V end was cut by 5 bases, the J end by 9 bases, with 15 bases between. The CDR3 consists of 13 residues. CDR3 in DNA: TGCGCCAGCAGAGGGGGAATGGATTCGCCCCAGCATTTT. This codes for CASRGGMDSPQHF. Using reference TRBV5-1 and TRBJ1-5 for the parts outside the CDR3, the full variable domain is KAGVTQTPRYLIKTRGQQVTLSCSPISGHRSVSWYQQTPGQGLQFLFEYFSETQRNKGNFPGRFSGRQFSNSRSEMNVSTLELGDSALYLCASRGGMDSPQHFGDGTRLSIL.

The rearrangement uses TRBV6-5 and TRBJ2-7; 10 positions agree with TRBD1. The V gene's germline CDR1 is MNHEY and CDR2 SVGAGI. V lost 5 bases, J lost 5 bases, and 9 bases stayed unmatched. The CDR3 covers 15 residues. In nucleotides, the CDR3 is TGTGCCAGCAGTCCCCGACAGGGGGCAGGCGACGAGCAGTACTTC. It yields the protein CASSPRQGAGDEQYF.

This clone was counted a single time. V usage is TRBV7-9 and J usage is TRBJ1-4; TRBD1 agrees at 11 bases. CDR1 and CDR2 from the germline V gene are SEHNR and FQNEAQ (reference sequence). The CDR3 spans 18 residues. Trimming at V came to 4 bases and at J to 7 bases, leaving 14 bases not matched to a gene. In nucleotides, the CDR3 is TGTGCCAGCAGCTCCGGACAGGGGGCGAATATTGGTAGTGAAAAACTGTTTTTT. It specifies CASSSGQGANIGSEKLFF.

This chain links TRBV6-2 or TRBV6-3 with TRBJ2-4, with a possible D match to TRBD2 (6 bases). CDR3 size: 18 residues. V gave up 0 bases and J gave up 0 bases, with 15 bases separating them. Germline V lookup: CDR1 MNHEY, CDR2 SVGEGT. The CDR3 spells CASSYSPEGTLAKNIQYF. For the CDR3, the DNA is TGTGCCAGCAGTTACTCCCCGGAGGGCACCTTAGCCAAAAACATTCAGTACTTC.

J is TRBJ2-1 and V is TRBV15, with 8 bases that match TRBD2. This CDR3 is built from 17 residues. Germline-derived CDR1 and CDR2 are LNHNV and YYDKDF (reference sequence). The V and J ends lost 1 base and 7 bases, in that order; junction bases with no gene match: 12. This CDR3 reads CATSRGRAGLAGNEQFF. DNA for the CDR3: TGTGCCACCAGCAGAGGACGGGCGGGGCTAGCGGGTAATGAGCAGTTCTTC.

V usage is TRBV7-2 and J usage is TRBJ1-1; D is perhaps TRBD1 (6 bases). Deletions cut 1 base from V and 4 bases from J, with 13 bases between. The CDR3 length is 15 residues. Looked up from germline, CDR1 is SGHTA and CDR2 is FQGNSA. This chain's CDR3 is CASSLDLGAGTEAFF. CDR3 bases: TGTGCCAGCAGCTTAGATCTGGGGGCTGGCACTGAAGCTTTCTTT.

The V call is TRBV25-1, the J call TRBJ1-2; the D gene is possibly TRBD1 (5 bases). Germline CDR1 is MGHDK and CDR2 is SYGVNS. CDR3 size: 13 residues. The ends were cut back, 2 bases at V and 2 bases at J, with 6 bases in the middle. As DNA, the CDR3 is TGTGCCAGCAGTGAAGGGGGGAACTATGGCTACACCTTC. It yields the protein CASSEGGNYGYTF.

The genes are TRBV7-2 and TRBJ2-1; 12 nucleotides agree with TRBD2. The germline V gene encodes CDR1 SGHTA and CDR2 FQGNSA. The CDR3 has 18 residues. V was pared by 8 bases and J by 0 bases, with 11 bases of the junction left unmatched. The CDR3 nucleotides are TGTGCCAGCTTACGACTAGCGGGAGATCCCGGCTCCTACAATGAGCAGTTCTTC. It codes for CASLRLAGDPGSYNEQFF.

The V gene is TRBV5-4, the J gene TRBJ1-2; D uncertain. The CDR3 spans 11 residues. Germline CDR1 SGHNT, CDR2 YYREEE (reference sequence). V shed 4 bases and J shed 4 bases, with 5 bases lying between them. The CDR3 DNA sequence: TGTGCCAGCAGCCCAGGCTATGGCTACACCTTC. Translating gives CASSPGYGYTF.

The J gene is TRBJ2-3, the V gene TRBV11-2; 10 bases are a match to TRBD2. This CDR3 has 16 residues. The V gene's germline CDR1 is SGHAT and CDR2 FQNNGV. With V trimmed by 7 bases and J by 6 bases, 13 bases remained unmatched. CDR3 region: CASTGIGLAARDTQYF. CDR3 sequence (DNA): TGTGCCAGCACGGGAATCGGACTAGCGGCCCGCGATACGCAGTATTTT.

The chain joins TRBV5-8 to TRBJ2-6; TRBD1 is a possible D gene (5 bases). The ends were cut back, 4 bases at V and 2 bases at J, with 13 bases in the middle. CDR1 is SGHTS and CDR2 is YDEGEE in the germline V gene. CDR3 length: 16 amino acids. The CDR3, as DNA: TGTGCCAGCAGCCTAGGGGTAAATACTGGGGCCAACGTCCTGACTTTC. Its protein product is CASSLGVNTGANVLTF.

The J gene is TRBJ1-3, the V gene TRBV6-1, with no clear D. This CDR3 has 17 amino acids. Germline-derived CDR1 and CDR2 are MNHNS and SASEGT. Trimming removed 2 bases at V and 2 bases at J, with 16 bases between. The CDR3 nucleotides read TGTGCCAGCAGTGAATTGATCCGGGTTAGCCCTGGAAACACCATATATTTT. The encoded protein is CASSELIRVSPGNTIYF.

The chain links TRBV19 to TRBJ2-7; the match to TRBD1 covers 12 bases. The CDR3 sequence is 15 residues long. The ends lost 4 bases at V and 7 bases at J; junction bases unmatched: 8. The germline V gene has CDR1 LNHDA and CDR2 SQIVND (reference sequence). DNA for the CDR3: TGTGCCAGTAGTACCCGGGACAGGGGGCGCGGTGAGCAGTACTTC. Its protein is CASSTRDRGRGEQYF.

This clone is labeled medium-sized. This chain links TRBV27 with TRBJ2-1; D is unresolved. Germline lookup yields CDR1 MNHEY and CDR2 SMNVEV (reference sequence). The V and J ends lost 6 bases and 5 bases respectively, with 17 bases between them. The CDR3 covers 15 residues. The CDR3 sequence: CASSERKAINNEQFF. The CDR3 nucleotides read TGTGCCAGCAGCGAACGGAAAGCGATAAACAATGAGCAGTTCTTC.

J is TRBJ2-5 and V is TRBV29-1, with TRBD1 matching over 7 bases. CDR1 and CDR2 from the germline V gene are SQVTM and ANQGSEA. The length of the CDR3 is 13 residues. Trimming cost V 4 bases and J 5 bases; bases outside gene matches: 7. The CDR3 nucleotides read TGCAGCGTTGGACAGGGTGGCCAGGAGACCCAGTACTTC. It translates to CSVGQGGQETQYF.

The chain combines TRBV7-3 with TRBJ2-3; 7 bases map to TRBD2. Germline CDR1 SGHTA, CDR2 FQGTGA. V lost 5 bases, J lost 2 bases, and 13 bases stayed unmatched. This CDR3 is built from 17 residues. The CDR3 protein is CASSQQGGRPSTDTQYF. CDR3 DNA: TGTGCCAGCAGCCAGCAGGGCGGGAGACCCTCCACAGATACGCAGTATTTT.

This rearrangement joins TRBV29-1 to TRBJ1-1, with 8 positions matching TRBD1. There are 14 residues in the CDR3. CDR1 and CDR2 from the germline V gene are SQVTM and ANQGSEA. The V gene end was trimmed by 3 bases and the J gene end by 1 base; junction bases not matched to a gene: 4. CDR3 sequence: CSVDGQGRNTEAFF. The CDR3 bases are TGCAGCGTTGACGGACAGGGAAGGAACACTGAAGCTTTCTTT.

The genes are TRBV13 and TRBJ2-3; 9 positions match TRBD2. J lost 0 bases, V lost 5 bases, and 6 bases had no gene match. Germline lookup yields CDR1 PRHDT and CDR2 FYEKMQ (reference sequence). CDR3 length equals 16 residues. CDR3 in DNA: TGTGCCAGCAGCCCGCGACTAGCGGAGAGCACAGATACGCAGTATTTT. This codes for CASSPRLAESTDTQYF.

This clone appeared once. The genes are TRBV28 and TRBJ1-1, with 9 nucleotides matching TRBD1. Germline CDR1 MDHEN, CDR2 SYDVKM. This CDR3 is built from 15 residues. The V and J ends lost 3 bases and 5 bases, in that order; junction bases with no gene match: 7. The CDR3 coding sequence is TGTGCCAGCAGTTTGGGGGGACAGGGTGGAACTGAAGCTTTCTTT. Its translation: CASSLGGQGGTEAFF.

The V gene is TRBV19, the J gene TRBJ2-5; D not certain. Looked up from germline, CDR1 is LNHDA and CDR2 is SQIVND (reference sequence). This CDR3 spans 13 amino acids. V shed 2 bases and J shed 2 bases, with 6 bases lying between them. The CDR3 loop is CASSIISQETQYF. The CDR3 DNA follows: TGTGCCAGTAGTATAATCAGTCAAGAGACCCAGTACTTC. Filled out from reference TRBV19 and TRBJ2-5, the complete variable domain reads DGGITQSPKYLFRKEGQNVTLSCEQNLNHDAMYWYRQDPGQGLRLIYYSQIVNDFQKGDIAEGYSVSREKKESFPLTVTSAQKNPTAFYLCASSIISQETQYFGPGTRLLVL.

The CDR3: CASSLPARGLDGPYF. The CDR3 nucleotides read TGTGCCAGCAGTTTACCCGCTAGGGGACTAGATGGTCCGTACTTC. J is TRBJ2-5 and V is TRBV28, with TRBD2 matching over 8 bases. CDR1 is MDHEN, CDR2 SYDVKM, per germline. V was pared by 2 bases and J by 13 bases, with 15 bases of the junction left unmatched. The CDR3 has 15 amino acids.